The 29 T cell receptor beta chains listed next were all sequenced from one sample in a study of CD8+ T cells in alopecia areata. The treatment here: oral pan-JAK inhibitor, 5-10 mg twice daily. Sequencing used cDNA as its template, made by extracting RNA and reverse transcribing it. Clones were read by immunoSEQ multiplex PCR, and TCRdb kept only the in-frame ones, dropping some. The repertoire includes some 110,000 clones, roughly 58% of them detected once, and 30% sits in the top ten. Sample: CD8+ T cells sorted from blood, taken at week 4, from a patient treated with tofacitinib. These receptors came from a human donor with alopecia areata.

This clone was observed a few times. As DNA, the CDR3 is TGCAGCGGCCGACAGGGGTTGGAGCAGTACTTC. Translating gives CSGRQGLEQYF. This chain links TRBV29-1 with TRBJ2-7; 8 bases are a match to TRBD1. This CDR3 is built from 11 residues. V trimming: 7 bases; J trimming: 7 bases; junction bases outside the gene matches: 6. Germline V CDR1 and CDR2: SQVTM, ANQGSEA.

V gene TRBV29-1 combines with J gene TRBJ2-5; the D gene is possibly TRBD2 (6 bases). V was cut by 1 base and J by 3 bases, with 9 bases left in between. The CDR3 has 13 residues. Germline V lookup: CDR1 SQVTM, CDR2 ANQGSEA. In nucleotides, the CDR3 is TGCAGCGTTGAAGCCGGGACTGAAGAGACCCAGTACTTC. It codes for CSVEAGTEETQYF.

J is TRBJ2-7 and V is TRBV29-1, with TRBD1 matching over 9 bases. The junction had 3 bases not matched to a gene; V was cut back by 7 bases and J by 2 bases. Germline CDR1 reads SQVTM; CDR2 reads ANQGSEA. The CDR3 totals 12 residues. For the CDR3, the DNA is TGCAGCGCCTGGGACAGGGCCTACGAGCAGTACTTC. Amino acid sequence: CSAWDRAYEQYF.

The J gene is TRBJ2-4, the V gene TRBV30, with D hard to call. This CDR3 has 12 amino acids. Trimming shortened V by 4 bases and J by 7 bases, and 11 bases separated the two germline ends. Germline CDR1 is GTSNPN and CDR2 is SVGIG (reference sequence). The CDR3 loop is CAWKGDTNIQYF. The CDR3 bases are TGTGCCTGGAAGGGTGATACGAACATTCAGTACTTC.

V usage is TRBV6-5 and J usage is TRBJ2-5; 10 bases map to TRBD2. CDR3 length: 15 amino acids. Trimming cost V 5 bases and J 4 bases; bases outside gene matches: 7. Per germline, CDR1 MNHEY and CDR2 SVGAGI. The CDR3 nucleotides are TGTGCCAGCAGTGGCTCAGCGGGGGGGGGAGAGACCCAGTACTTC. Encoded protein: CASSGSAGGGETQYF.

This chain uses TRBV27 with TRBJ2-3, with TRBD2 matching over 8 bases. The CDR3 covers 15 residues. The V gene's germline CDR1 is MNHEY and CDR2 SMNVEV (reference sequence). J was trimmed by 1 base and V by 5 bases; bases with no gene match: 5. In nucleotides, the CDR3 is TGTGCCAGCAGTCCAACGACTAGCGGCACAGATACGCAGTATTTT. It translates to CASSPTTSGTDTQYF.

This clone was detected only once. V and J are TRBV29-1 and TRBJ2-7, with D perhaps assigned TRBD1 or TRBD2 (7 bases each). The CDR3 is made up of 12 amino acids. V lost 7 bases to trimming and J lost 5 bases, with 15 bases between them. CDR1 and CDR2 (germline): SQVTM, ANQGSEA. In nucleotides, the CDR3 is TGCAGCGCCATCCCAGGGGGGGACGAGCAGTACTTC. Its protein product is CSAIPGGDEQYF.

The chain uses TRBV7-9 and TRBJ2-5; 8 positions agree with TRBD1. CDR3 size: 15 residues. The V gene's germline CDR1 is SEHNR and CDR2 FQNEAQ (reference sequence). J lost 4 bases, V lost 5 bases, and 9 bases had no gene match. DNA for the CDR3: TGTGCCAGCAGCCCTCGACAGGGGCCCCGAGAGACCCAGTACTTC. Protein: CASSPRQGPRETQYF.

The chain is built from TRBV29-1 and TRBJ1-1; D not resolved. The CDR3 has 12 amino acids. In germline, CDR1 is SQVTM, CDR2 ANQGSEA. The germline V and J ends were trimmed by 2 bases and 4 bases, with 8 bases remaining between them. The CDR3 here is CSVELMVTEAFF. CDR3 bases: TGCAGCGTTGAACTAATGGTCACTGAAGCTTTCTTT.

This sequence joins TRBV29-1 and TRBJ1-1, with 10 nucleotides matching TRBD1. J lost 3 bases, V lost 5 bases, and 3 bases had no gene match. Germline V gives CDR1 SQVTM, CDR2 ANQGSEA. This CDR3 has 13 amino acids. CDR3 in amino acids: CSVRTGGDTEAFF. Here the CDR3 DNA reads TGCAGCGTTCGGACAGGGGGGGACACTGAAGCTTTCTTT.

The CDR3 nucleotides are TGTGCCAGCAGCGAAAAAGGACAAGGACAAGAGACCCAGTACTTC. It specifies CASSEKGQGQETQYF. The chain combines TRBV13 with TRBJ2-5, with D possibly matching TRBD1 (5 bases). This CDR3 spans 15 amino acids. The V gene's germline CDR1 is PRHDT and CDR2 FYEKMQ (reference sequence). Trimming left V 5 bases short and J 2 bases short, with 15 bases between.

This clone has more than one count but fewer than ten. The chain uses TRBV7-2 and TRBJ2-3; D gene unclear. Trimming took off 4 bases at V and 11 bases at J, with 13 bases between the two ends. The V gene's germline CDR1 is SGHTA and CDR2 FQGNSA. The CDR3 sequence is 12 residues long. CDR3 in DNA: TGTGCCAGCAGCTCAATATCACCCTTGCAGTATTTT. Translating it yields CASSSISPLQYF.

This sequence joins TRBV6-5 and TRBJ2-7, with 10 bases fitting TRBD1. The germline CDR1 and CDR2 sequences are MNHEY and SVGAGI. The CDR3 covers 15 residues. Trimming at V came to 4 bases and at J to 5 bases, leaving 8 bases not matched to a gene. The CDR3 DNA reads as TGTGCCAGCAGTTCCCCGAGGGACAGGGGCCACGAGCAGTACTTC. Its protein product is CASSSPRDRGHEQYF.

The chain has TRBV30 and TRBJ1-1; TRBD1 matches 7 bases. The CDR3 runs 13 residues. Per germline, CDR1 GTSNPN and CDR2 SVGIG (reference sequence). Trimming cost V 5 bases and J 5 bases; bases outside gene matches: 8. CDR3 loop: CAWWTGSFTEAFF. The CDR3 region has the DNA TGTGCCTGGTGGACAGGAAGTTTTACTGAAGCTTTCTTT.

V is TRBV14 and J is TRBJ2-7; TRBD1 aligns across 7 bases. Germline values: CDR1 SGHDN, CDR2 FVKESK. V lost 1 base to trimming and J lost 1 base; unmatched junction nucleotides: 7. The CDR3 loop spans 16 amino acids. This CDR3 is CASSQGRTGLSYEQYF. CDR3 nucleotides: TGTGCCAGCAGCCAAGGGCGGACAGGCCTTTCCTACGAGCAGTACTTC.

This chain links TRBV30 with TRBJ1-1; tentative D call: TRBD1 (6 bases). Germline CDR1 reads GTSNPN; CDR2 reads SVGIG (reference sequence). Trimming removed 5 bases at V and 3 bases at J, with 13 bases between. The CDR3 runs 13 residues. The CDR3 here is CAWRGGSHTEAFF. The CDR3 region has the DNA TGTGCCTGGCGAGGGGGATCGCACACTGAAGCTTTCTTT.

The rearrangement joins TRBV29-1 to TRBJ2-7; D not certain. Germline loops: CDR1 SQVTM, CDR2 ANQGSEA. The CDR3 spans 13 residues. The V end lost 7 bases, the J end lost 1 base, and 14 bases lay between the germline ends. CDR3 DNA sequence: TGCAGCGGAGTGACGGAAACTTCCTACGAGCAGTACTTC. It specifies CSGVTETSYEQYF.

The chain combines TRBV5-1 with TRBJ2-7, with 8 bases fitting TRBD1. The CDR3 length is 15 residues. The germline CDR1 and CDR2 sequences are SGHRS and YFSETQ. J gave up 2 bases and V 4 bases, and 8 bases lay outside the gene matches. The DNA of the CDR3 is TGCGCCAGCAGCCGTGGGACAGGTGGGACCTACGAGCAGTACTTC. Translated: CASSRGTGGTYEQYF.

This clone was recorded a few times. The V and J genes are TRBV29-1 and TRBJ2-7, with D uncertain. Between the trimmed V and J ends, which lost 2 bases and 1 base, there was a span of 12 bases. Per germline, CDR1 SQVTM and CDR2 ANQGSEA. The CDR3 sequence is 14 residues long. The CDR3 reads CSVEIEAGSYEQYF. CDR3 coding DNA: TGCAGCGTTGAAATCGAGGCCGGGTCCTACGAGCAGTACTTC.

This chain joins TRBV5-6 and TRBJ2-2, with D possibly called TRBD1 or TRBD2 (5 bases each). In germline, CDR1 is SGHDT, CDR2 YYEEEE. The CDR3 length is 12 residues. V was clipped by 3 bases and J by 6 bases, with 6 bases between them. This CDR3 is CASSWGSGELFF. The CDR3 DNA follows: TGTGCCAGCAGCTGGGGGTCCGGGGAGCTGTTTTTT.

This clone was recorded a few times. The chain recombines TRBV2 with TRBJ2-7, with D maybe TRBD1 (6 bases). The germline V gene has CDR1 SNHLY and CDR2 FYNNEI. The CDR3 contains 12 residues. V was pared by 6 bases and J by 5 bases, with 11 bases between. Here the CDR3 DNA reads TGTGCCAGCAGCGGGACATTCAACGAGCAGTACTTC. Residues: CASSGTFNEQYF.

The CDR3 DNA follows: TGTGCCAGCAGTTGGGACAGCCCAGGCGTCAACGAGCAGTACTTC. The encoded protein is CASSWDSPGVNEQYF. The chain has TRBV2 and TRBJ2-7; 7 bases agree with TRBD1. Per germline, CDR1 SNHLY and CDR2 FYNNEI. The length of the CDR3 is 15 residues. The junction had 12 bases not matched to a gene; V was cut back by 5 bases and J by 5 bases. The entire variable domain, with the rest obtained from reference TRBV2 and TRBJ2-7, is as follows: EPEVTQTPSHQVTQMGQEVILRCVPISNHLYFYWYRQILGQKVEFLVSFYNNEISEKSEIFDDQFSVERPDGSNFTLKIRSTKLEDSAMYFCASSWDSPGVNEQYFGPGTRLTVT.

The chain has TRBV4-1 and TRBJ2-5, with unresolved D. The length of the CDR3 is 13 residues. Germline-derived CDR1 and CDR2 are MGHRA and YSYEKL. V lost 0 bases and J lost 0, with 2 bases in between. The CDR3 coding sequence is TGCGCCAGCAGCCAAGAAAACCAAGAGACCCAGTACTTC. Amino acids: CASSQENQETQYF.

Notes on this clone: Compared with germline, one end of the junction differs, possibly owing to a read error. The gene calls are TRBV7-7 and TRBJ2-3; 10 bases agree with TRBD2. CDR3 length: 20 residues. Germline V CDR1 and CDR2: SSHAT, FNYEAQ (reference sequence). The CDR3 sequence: CASSLASGGPELLGTDTQYF. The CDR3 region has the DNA TGTGCTAGCAGCTTAGCTAGCGGGGGACCCGAGTTGTTAGGCACAGATACGCAGTATTTT.

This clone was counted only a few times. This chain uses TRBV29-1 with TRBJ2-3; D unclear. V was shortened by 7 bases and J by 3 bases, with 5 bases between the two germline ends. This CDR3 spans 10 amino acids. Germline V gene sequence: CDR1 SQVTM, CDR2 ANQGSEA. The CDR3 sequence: CSAHTDTQYF. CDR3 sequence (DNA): TGCAGCGCCCATACAGATACGCAGTATTTT.

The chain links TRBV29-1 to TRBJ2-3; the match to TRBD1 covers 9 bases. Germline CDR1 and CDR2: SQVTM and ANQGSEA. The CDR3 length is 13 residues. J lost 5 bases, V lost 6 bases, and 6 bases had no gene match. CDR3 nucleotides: TGCAGCGTCTGGACAGGGGTAATAGATACGCAGTATTTT. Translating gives CSVWTGVIDTQYF.

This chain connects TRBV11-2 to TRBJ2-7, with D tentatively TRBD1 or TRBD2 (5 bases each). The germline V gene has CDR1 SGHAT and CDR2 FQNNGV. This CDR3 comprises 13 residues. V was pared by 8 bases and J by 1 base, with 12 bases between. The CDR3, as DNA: TGTGCCAGCGGGATGGGACCTTCCTACGAGCAGTACTTC. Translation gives CASGMGPSYEQYF.

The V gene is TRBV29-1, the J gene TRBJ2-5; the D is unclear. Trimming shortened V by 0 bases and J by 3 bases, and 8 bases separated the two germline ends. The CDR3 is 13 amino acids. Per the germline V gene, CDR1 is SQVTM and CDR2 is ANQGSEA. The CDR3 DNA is TGCAGCGTTGAAGAAGGGCTGGAAGAGACCCAGTACTTC. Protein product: CSVEEGLEETQYF.

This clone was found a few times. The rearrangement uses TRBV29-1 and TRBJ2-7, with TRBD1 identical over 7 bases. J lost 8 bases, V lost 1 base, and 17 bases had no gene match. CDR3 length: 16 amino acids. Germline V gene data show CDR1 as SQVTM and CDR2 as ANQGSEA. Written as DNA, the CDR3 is TGCAGCGTTGAAGGGCTGACGGACAGGCCTCCGGGGAAGCAGTACTTC. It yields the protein CSVEGLTDRPPGKQYF.